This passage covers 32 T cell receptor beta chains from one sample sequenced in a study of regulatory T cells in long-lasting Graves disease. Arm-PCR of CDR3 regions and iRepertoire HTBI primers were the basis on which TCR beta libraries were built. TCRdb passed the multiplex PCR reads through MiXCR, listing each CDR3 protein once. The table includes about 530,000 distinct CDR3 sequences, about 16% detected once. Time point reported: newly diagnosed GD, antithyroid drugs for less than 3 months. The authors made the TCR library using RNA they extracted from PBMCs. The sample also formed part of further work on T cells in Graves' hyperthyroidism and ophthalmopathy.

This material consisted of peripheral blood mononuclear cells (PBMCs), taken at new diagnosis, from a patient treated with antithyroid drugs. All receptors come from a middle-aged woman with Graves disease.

The CDR3: CSAPGGGGADTQYF. CDR3 sequence (DNA): TGCAGTGCCCCTGGCGGGGGGGGGGCAGATACGCAGTATTTT. This chain joins TRBV20-1 and TRBJ2-3; 9 bases fit TRBD2. There are 14 residues in the CDR3. Germline V gene sequence: CDR1 DFQATT, CDR2 SNEGSKA (reference sequence). After removal of 6 bases from V and 4 bases from J, the junction contained 8 bases not matched to a gene.

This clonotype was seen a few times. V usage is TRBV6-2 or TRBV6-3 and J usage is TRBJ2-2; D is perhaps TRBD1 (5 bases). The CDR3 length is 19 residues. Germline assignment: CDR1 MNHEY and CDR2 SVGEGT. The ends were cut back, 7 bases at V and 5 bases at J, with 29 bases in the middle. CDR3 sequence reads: CASIVVPSLAAGKTGELFF. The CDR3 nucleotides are TGTGCCAGCATAGTCGTCCCCTCCTTGGCTGCAGGGAAAACCGGGGAGCTGTTTTTT.

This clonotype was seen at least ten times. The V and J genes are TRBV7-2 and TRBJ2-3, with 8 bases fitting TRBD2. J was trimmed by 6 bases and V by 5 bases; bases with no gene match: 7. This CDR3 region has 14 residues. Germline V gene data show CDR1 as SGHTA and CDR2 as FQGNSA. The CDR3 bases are TGTGCCAGCAGCCCCCAGCGGGGGAAGGATACGCAGTATTTT. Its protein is CASSPQRGKDTQYF.

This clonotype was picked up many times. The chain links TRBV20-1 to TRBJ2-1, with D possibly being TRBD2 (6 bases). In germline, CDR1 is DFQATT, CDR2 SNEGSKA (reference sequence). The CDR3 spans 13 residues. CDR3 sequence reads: CSSPAGGVNEQFF. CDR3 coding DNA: TGCAGCTCACCAGCGGGCGGAGTCAATGAGCAGTTCTTC.

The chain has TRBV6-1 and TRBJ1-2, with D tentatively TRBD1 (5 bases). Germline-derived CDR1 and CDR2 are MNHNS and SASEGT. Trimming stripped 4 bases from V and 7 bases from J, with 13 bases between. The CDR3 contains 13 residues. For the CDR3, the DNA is TGTGCCAGCAGTGGAGGGACTGCGGGTGGCTACACCTTC. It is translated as CASSGGTAGGYTF.

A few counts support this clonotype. CDR3 in amino acids: CASSELGGANTEAFF. In DNA form, the CDR3 reads TGTGCCAGCAGTGAATTGGGGGGCGCGAACACTGAAGCTTTCTTT. This sequence joins TRBV6-1 and TRBJ1-1; D is possibly TRBD1 (6 bases). CDR3 length: 15 amino acids. Between the trimmed V and J ends, which lost 2 bases and 1 base, there was a span of 11 bases. Germline CDR1 MNHNS, CDR2 SASEGT.

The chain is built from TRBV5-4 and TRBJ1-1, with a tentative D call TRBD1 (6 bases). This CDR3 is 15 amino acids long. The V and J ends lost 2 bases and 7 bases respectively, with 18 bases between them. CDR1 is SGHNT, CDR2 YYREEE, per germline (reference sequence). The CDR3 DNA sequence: TGTGCCAGCAGCTTACCCGGAGCAGGGGAGCGTGAAGCTTTCTTT. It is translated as CASSLPGAGEREAFF.

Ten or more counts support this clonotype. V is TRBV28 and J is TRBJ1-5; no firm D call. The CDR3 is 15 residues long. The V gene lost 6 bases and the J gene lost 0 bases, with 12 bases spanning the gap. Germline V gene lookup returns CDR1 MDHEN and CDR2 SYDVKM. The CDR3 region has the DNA TGTGCCAGCAGCCCCGTGGCAGTTAGCAATCAGCCCCAGCATTTT. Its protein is CASSPVAVSNQPQHF. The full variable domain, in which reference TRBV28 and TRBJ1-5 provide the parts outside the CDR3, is DVKVTQSSRYLVKRTGEKVFLECVQDMDHENMFWYRQDPGLGLRLIYFSYDVKMKEKGDIPEGYSVSREKKERFSLILESASTNQTSMYLCASSPVAVSNQPQHFGDGTRLSIL.

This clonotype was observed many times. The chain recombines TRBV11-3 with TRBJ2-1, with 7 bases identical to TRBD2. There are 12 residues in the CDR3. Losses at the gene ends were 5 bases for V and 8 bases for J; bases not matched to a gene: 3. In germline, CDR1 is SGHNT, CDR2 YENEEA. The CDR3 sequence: CASSPGLDEQFF. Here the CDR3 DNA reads TGTGCCAGCAGCCCTGGACTAGATGAGCAGTTCTTC.

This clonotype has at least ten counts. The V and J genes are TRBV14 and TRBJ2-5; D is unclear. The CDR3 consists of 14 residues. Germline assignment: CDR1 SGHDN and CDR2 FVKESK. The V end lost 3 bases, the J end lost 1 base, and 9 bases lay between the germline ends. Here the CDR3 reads CASSQPRLQETQYF. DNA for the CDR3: TGTGCCAGCAGCCAGCCTCGGCTCCAAGAGACCCAGTACTTC.

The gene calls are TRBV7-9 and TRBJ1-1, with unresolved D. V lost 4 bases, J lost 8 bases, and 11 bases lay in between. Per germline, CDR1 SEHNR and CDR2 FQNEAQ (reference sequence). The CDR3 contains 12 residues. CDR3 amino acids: CASSSEWGEAFF. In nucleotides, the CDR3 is TGTGCCAGCAGCTCGGAGTGGGGAGAAGCTTTCTTT.

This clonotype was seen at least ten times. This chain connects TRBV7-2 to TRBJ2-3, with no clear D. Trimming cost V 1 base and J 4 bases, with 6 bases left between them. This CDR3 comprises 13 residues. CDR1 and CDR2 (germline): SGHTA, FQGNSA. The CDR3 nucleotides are TGTGCCAGCAGCTTAGGGCCCGCAGATACGCAGTATTTT. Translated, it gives CASSLGPADTQYF. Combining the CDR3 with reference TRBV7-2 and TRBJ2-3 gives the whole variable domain GAGVSQSPSNKVTEKGKDVELRCDPISGHTALYWYRQSLGQGLEFLIYFQGNSAPDKSGLPSDRFSAERTGGSVSTLTIQRTQQEDSAVYLCASSLGPADTQYFGPGTRLTVL.

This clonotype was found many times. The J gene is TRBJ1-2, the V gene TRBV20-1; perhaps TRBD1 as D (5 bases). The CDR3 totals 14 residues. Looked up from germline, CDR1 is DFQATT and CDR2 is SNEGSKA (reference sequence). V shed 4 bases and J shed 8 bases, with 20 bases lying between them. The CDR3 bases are TGCAGTGCTACGGGGGTCCTGGGCGGCTTAGGCTACACCTTC. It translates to CSATGVLGGLGYTF.

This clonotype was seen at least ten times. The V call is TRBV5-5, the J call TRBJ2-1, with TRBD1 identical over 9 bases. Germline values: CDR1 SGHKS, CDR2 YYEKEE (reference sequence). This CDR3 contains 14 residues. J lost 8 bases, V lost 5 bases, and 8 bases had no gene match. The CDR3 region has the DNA TGTGCCAGCAGACCCGGGACAGGGATTGATGAGCAGTTCTTC. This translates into CASRPGTGIDEQFF.

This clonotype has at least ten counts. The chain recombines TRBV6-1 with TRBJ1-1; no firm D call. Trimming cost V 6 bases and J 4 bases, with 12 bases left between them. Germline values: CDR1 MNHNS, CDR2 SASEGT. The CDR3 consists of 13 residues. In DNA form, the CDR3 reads TGTGCCAGCAGCGATGAGGGCGGCACTGAAGCTTTCTTT. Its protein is CASSDEGGTEAFF.

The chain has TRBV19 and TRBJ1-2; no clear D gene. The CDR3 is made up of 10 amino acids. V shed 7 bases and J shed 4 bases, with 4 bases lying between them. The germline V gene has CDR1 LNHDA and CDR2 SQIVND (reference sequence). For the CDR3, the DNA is TGTGCCAGTACCGGCTATGGCTACACCTTC. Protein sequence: CASTGYGYTF.

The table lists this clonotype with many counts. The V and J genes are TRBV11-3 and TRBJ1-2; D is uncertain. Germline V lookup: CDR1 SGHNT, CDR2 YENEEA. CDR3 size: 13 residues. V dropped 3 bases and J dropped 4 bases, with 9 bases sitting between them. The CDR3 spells CASSLDDIYGYTF. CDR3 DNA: TGTGCCAGCAGCTTGGACGATATCTATGGCTACACCTTC. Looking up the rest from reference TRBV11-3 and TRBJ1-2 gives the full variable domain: EAGVVQSPRYKIIEKKQPVAFWCNPISGHNTLYWYLQNLGQGPELLIRYENEEAVDDSQLPKDRFSAERLKGVDSTLKIQPAELGDSAVYLCASSLDDIYGYTFGSGTRLTVV.

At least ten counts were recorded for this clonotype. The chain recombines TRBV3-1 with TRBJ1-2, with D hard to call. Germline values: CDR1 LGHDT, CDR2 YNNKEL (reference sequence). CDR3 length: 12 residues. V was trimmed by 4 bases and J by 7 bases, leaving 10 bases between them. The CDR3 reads CASSRNTVGYTF. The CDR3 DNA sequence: TGTGCCAGCAGCCGAAATACAGTTGGCTACACCTTC.

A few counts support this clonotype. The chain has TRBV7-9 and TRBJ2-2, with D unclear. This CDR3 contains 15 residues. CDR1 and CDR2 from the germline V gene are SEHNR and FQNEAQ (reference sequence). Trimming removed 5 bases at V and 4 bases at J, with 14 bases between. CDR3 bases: TGTGCCAGCAGCCCAGGACGGATTTCCACCGGGGAGCTGTTTTTT. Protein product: CASSPGRISTGELFF.

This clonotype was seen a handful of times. CDR3 sequence: CATGRLRPGELFF. The CDR3 DNA follows: TGTGCCACCGGGAGGTTACGCCCCGGGGAGCTGTTTTTT. The chain recombines TRBV24-1 with TRBJ2-2, with a tentative D call TRBD2 (6 bases). V was shortened by 9 bases and J by 6 bases, with 13 bases between the two germline ends. This CDR3 is 13 amino acids long. Germline CDR1 KGHDR, CDR2 SFDVKD.

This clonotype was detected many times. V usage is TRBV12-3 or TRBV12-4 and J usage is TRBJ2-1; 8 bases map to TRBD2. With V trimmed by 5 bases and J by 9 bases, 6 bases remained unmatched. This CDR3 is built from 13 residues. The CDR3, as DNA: TGTGCCAGCAGTCCGGGGGGGCAGAGTGAGCAGTTCTTC. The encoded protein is CASSPGGQSEQFF.

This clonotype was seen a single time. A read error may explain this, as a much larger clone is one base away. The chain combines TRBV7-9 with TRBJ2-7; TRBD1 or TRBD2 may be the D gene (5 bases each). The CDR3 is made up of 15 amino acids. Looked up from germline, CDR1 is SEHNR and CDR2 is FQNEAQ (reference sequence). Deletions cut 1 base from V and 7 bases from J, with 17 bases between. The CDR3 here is CASSLDWDRAGEQYF. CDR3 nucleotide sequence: TGTGCCAGCAGCTTAGATTGGGACCGGGCTGGTGAGCAGTACTTC.

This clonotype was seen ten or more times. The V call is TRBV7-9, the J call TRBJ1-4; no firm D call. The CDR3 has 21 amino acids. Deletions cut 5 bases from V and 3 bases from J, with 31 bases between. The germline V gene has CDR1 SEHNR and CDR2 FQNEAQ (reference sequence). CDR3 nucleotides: TGTGCCAGCAGCCCGACGGGTGTCTGGAACCCGCCTCGCTCGGCTAATGAAAAACTGTTTTTT. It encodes CASSPTGVWNPPRSANEKLFF.

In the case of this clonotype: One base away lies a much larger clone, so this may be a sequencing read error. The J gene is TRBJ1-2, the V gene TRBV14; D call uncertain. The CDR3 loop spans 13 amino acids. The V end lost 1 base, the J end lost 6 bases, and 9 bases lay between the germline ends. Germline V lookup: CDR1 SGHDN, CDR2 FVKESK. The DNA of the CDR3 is TGTGCCAGCAGCCAAGCGCAGGTCCATGGCTACACCTTC. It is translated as CASSQAQVHGYTF.

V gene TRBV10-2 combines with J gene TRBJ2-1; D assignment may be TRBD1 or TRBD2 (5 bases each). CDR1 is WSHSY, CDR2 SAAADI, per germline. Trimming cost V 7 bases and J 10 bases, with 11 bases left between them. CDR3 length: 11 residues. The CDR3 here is CASIGGNEQFF. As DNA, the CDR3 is TGCGCCAGCATTGGGGGTAACGAGCAGTTCTTC.

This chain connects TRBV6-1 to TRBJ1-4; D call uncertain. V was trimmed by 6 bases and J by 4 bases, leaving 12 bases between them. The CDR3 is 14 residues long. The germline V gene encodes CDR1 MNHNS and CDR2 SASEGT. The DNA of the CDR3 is TGTGCCAGCAGGTCCGGGTCCCGTAATGAAAAACTGTTTTTT. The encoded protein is CASRSGSRNEKLFF.

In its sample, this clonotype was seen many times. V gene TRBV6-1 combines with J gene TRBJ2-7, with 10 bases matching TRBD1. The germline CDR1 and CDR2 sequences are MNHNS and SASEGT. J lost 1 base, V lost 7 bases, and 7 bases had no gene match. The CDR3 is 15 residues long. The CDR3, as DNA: TGTGCCAGCACCACCGGGGGACAGGGGTCCTACGAGCAGTACTTC. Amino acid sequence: CASTTGGQGSYEQYF.

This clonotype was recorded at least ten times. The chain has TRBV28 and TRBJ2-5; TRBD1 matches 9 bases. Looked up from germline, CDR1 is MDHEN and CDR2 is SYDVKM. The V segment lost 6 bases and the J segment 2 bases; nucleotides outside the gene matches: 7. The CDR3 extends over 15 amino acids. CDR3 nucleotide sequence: TGTGCCAGCAGACCCGGACAGGGGCATCAAGAGACCCAGTACTTC. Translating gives CASRPGQGHQETQYF. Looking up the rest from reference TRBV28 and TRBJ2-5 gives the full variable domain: DVKVTQSSRYLVKRTGEKVFLECVQDMDHENMFWYRQDPGLGLRLIYFSYDVKMKEKGDIPEGYSVSREKKERFSLILESASTNQTSMYLCASRPGQGHQETQYFGPGTRLLVL.

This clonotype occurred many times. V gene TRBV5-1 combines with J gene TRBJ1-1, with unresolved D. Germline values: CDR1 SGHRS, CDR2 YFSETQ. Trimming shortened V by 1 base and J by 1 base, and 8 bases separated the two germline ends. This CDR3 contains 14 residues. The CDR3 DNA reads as TGCGCCAGCAGCTTGTTACCTGGGAACACTGAAGCTTTCTTT. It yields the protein CASSLLPGNTEAFF.

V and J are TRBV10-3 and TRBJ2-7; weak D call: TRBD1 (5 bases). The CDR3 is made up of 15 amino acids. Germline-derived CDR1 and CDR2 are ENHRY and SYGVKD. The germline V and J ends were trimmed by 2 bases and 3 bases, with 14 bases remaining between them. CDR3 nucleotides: TGTGCCATCAGTGAGGGTCAGGGAAGCGTCTACGAGCAGTACTTC. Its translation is CAISEGQGSVYEQYF.

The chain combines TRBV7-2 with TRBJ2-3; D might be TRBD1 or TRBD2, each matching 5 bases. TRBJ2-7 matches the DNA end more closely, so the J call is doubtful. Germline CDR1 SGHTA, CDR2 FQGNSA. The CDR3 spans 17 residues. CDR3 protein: CASSLGVGASSGNEQYF. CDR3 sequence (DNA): TGTGCCAGCAGCTTAGGGGTCGGGGCTAGCTCGGGTAATGAGCAGTACTTC.

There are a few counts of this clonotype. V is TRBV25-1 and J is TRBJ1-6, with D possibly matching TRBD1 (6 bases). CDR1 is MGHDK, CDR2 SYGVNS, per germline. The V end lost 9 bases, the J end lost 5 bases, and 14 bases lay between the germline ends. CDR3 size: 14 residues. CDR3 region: CASNGQTDNSPLHF. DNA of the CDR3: TGTGCCAGTAATGGACAGACCGATAATTCACCCCTCCACTTT.